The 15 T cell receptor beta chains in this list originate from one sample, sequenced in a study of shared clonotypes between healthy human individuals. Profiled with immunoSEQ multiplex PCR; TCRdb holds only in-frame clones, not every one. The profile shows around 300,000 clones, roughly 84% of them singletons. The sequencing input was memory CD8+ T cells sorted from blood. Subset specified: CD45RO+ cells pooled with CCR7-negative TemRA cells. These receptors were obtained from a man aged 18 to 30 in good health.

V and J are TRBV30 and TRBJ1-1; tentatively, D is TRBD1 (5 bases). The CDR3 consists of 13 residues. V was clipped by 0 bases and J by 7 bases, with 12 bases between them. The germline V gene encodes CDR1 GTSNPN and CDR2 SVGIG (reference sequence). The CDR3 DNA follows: TGTGCCTGGAGTGTTGGGACCGACCTTGAAGCTTTCTTT. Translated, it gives CAWSVGTDLEAFF.

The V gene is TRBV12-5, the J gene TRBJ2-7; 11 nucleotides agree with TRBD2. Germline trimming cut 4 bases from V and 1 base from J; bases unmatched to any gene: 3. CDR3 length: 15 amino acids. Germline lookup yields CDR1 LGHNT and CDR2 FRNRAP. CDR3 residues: CASGSTSGASYEQYF. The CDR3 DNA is TGTGCTAGTGGTTCGACTAGCGGGGCGTCCTACGAGCAGTACTTC.

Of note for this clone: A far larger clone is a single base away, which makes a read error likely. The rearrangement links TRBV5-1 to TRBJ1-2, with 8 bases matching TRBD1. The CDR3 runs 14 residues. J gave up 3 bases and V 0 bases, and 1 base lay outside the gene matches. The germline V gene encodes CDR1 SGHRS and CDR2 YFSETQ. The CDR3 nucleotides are TGCGCCAGCAGCTTGGAGACAGGGGACTATGGCTACACCTTC. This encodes CASSLETGDYGYTF.

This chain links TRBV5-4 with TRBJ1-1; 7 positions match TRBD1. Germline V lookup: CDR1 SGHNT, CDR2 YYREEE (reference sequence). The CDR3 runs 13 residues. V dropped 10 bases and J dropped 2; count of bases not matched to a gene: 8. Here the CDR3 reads CAFRQGRNTEAFF. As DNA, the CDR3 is TGTGCCTTCCGACAGGGTAGAAACACTGAAGCTTTCTTT.

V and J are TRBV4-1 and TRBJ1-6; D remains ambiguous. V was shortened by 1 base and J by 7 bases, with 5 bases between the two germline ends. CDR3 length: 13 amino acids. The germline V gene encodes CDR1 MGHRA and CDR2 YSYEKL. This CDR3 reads CASSQVMNSPLHF. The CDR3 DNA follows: TGCGCCAGCAGCCAAGTTATGAATTCACCCCTCCACTTT.

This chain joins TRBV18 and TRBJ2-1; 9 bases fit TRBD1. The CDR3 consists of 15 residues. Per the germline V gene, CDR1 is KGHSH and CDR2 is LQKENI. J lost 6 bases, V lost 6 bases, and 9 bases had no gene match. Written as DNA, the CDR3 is TGTGCCAGCTCTCAAGACAGGGGGATCCTCAATGAGCAGTTCTTC. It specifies CASSQDRGILNEQFF.

The CDR3 sequence is CASSQDVQGGSSNQPQHF. The CDR3 bases are TGCGCCAGCAGCCAAGATGTACAAGGAGGGTCGAGCAATCAGCCCCAGCATTTT. The chain recombines TRBV4-1 with TRBJ1-5, with D hard to call. V lost 0 bases and J lost 1, with 16 bases in between. This CDR3 has 18 amino acids. Germline assignment: CDR1 MGHRA and CDR2 YSYEKL.

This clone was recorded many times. The DNA for the CDR3 is TGTGCCAGCAGCCCCCGAACGGGAGGAGAGACCCAGTACTTC. Its translation is CASSPRTGGETQYF. This chain links TRBV7-9 with TRBJ2-5, with 7 positions matching TRBD2. Looked up from germline, CDR1 is SEHNR and CDR2 is FQNEAQ (reference sequence). The trim removed 5 bases at V and 4 bases at J, leaving 7 bases unmatched. The CDR3 extends over 14 amino acids.

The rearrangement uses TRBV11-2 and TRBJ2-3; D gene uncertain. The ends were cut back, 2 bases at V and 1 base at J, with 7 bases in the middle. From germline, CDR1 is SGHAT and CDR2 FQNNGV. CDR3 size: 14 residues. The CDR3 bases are TGTGCCAGCAGCTTACGTGGGGGCACAGATACGCAGTATTTT. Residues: CASSLRGGTDTQYF.

The CDR3, as DNA: TGTGCCAGCAGCCGAGGGTCGGGCTGGGAGCAGTACTTC. This sequence encodes CASSRGSGWEQYF. This chain connects TRBV7-9 to TRBJ2-7; tentatively, D is TRBD2 (5 bases). V shed 5 bases and J shed 7 bases, with 15 bases lying between them. This CDR3 contains 13 residues. CDR1 SEHNR and CDR2 FQNEAQ come from the germline V gene (reference sequence).

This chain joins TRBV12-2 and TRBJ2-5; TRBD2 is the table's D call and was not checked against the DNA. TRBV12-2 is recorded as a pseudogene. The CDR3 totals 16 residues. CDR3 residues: CASRLAAPIYSGTQYF. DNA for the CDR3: TGTGCAAGTCGCTTAGCCGCCCCTATCTACTCCGGGACCCAGTACTTC.

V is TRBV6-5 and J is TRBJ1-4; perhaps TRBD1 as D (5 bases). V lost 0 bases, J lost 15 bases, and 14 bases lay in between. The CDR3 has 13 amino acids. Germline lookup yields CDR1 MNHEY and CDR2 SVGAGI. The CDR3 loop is CASSYSPAGLMFF. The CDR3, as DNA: TGTGCCAGCAGTTACTCGCCGGCAGGGCTTATGTTTTTT.

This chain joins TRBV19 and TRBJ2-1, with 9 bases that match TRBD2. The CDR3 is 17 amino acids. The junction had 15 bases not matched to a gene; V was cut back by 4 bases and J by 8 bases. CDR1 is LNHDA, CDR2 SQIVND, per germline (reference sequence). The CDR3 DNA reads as TGTGCCAGTAGTACAGATGTCGGGTTAGCGGGAGTAGATGAGCAGTTCTTC. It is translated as CASSTDVGLAGVDEQFF.

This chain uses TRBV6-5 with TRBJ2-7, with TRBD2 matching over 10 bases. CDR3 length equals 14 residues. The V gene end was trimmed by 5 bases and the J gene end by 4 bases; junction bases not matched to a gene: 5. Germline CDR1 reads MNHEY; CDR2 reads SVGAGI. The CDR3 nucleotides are TGTGCCAGCAGTGCTCTAGCGGGAGTTTACGAGCAGTACTTC. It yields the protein CASSALAGVYEQYF.

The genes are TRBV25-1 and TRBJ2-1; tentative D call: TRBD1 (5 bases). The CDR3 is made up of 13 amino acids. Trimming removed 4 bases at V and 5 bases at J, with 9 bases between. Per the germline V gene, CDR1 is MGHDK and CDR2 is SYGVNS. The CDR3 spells CASSVQGNNEQFF. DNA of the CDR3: TGTGCCAGCAGTGTCCAGGGAAACAATGAGCAGTTCTTC.